The clone carrying this TCR beta chain was seen ten or more times. One entry per CDR3 protein, called by TCRdb with MiXCR from the 5' RACE reads. In the table there are approximately 90,000 distinct CDR3 sequences, about 9.4% of which are singletons. Sample time point: sample taken at primary tumor resection. Unsorted whole RNA samples from tumor, nontumor lung or frozen PBMC were sequenced. The sample belongs to a study of spatial heterogeneity in lung cancer. Germline values: CDR1 MNHEY, CDR2 SVGEGT. Trimming removed 7 bases from V and 2 bases from J; junction bases left unmatched: 13. The CDR3 has 16 residues.

The chain combines TRBV6-2 or TRBV6-3 with TRBJ1-2, with 7 bases fitting TRBD1. The source was PBMCs, collected at surgery. The receptor comes from a male donor with early-stage non-small cell lung cancer. CDR3 amino acids: CASTALSTGTNYGYTF. The CDR3 DNA sequence: TGTGCCAGCACCGCCCTTTCGACAGGGACCAACTATGGCTACACCTTC.